This T cell receptor beta chain stems from a study of T cell responses to AZD1222 COVID-19 vaccine. Whole-study findings and limits: Unmutated variant regions reportedly attract nearly half of all spike-specific TCRs. Baseline seropositivity characterized only six or seven AZD1222 recipients. Clonal diversity was possibly underestimated, and white British individuals and females predominated among donors. Repertoires were sampled only after the peak T cell response.

Notes on this clone: Its antigen is undetermined.

Generated by immunoSEQ multiplex PCR, the TCRdb table keeps only in-frame clones and is missing some. This sample has 140,000 to 150,000 clones; 82% occur once, and the top ten carry roughly 4.5%. Germline CDR1 and CDR2: SGHNT and YYREEE (reference sequence). The CDR3 consists of 11 residues. Trimming removed 4 bases from V and 1 base from J, with 2 bases in between. The TCR was taken from an adult in good health. V usage is TRBV5-4 and J usage is TRBJ2-5; no definite D call. Specimen: peripheral blood, collected on day 0 of MenACWY control vaccination. The CDR3 spells CASSAQETQYF. The CDR3 DNA follows: TGTGCCAGCAGCGCCCAAGAGACCCAGTACTTC.